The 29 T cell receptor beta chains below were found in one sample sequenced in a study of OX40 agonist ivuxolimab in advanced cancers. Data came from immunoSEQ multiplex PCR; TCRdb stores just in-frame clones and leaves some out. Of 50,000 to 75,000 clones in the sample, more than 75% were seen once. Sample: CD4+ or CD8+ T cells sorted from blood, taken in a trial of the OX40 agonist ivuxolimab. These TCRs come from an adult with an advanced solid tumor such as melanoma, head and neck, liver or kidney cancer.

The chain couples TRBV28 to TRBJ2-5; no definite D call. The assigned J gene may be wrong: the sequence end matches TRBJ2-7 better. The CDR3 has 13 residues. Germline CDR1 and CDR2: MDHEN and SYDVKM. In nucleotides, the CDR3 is TGTGCCAGCAGCTCCAAGTTTCCCTACGAGCAGTACTTC. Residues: CASSSKFPYEQYF.

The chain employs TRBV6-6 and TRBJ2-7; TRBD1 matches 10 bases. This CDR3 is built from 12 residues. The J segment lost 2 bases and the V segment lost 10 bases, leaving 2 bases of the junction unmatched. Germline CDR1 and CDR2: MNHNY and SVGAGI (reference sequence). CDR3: CATGTGAYEQYF. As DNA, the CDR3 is TGTGCCACCGGGACAGGGGCCTACGAGCAGTACTTC.

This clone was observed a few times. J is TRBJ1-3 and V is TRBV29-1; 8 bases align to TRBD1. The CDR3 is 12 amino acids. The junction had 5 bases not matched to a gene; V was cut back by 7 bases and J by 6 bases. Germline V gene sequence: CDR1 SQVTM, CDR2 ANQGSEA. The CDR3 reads CSARTGPNTIYF. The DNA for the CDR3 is TGCAGCGCCAGGACAGGGCCAAACACCATATATTTT.

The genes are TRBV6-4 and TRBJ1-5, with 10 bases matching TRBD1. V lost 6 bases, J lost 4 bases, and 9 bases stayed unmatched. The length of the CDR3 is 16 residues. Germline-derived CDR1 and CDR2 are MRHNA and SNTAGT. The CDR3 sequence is CASSQGQGLGNQPQHF. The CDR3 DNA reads TGTGCCAGCAGCCAGGGACAGGGGTTGGGGAATCAGCCCCAGCATTTT.

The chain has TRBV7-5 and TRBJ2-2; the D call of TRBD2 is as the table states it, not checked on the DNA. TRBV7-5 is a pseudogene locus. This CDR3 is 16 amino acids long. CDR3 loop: CARSSRPEANTGELFF. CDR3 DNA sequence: TGTGCCAGAAGCTCAAGGCCAGAGGCGAACACCGGGGAGCTGTTTTTT.

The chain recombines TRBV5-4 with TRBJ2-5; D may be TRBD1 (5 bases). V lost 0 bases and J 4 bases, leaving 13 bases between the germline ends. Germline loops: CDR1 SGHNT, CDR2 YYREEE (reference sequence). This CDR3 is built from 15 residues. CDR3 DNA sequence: TGTGCCAGCAGCTTGGGGACAAACTCAGCAGAGACCCAGTACTTC. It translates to CASSLGTNSAETQYF.

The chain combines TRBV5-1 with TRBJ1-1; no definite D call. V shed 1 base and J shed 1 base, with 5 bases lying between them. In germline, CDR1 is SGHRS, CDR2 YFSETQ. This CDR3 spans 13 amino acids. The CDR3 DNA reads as TGCGCCAGCAGCTTGAGGGAGAACACTGAAGCTTTCTTT. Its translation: CASSLRENTEAFF.

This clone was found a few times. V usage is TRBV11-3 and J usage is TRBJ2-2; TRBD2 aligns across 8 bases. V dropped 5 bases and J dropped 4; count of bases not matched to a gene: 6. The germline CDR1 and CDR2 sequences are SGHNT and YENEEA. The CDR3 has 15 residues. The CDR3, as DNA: TGTGCCAGCAGCCAGGGACTAGATCGCACCGGGGAGCTGTTTTTT. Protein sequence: CASSQGLDRTGELFF.

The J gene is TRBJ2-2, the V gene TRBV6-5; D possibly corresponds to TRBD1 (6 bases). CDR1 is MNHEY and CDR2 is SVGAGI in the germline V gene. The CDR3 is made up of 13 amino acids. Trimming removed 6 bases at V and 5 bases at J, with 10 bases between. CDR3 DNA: TGTGCCAGCAGCAACAGGGAGACCGGGGAGCTGTTTTTT. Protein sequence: CASSNRETGELFF.

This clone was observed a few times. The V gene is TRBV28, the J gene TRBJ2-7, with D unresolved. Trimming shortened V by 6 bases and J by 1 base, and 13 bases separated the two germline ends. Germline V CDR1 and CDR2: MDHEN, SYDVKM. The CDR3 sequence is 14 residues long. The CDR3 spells CASSLRTKSYEQYF. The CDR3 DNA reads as TGTGCCAGCAGCTTAAGGACGAAGTCCTACGAGCAGTACTTC.

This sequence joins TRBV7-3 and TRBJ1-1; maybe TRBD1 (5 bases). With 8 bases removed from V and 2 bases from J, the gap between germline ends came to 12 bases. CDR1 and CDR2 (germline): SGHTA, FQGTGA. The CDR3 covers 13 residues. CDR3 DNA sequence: TGTGCCAGCCGGTCGGGGGACAACACTGAAGCTTTCTTT. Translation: CASRSGDNTEAFF. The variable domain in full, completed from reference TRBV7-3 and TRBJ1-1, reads GAGVSQTPSNKVTEKGKYVELRCDPISGHTALYWYRQSLGQGPEFLIYFQGTGAADDSGLPNDRFFAVRPEGSVSTLKIQRTERGDSAVYLCASRSGDNTEAFFGQGTRLTVV.

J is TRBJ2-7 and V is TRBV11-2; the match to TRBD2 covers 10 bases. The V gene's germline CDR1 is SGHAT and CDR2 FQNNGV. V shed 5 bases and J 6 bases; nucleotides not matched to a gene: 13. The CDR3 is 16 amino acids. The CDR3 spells CASSPHLTSGISEQYF. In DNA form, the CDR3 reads TGTGCCAGCAGCCCCCACCTTACTAGCGGGATAAGCGAGCAGTACTTC.

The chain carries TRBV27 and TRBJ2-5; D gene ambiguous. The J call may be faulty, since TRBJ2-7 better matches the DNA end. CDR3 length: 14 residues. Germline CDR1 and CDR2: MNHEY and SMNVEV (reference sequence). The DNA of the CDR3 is TGTGCCAGCAGTCCCGGGCCGTGGTCCTACGAGCAGTACTTC. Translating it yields CASSPGPWSYEQYF.

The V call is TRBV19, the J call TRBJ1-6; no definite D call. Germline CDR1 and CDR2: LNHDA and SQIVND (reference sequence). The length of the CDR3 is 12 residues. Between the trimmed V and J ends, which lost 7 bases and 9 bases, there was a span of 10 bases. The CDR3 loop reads CASKGGGSPLHF. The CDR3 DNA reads TGTGCCAGTAAAGGAGGTGGTTCACCCCTCCACTTT.

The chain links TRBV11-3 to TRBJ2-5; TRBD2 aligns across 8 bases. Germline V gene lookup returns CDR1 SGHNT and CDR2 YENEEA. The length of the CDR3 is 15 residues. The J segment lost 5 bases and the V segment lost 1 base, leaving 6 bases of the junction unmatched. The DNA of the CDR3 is TGTGCCAGCAGCTTAGCCGGGACTAGGAGGGAGACCCAGTACTTC. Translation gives CASSLAGTRRETQYF.

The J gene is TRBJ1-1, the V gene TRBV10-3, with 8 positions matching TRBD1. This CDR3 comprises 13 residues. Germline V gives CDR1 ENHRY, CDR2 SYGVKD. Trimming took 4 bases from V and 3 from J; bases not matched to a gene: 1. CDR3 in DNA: TGTGCCATCAGTGGGACAGGGTACACTGAAGCTTTCTTT. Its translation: CAISGTGYTEAFF.

CDR3 nucleotides: TGTGCCAGCAGCCCCGGGGACCGTGGGAGTGTAGGCTATGGCTACACCTTC. Residues: CASSPGDRGSVGYGYTF. The chain has TRBV7-9 and TRBJ1-2; D possibly corresponds to TRBD1 (5 bases). V lost 5 bases, J lost 4 bases, and 23 bases lay in between. The CDR3 loop spans 17 amino acids. The germline V gene has CDR1 SEHNR and CDR2 FQNEAQ (reference sequence). The full variable domain, with the rest looked up from reference TRBV7-9 and TRBJ1-2, is DTGVSQNPRHKITKRGQNVTFRCDPISEHNRLYWYRQTLGQGPEFLTYFQNEAQLEKSRLLSDRFSAERPKGSFSTLEIQRTEQGDSAMYLCASSPGDRGSVGYGYTFGSGTRLTVV.

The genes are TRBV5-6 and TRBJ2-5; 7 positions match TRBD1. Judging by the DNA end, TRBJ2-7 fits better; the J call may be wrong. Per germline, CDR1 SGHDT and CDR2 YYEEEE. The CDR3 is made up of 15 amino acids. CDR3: CASSLGPGQPYEQYF. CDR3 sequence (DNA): TGTGCCAGCAGCTTGGGGCCGGGACAGCCATACGAGCAGTACTTC.

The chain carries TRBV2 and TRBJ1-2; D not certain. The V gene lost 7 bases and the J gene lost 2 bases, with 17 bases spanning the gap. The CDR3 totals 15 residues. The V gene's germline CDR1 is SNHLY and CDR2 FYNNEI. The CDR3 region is CASTIAPDGNYGYTF. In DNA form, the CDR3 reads TGTGCCAGCACCATTGCCCCTGACGGAAACTATGGCTACACCTTC.

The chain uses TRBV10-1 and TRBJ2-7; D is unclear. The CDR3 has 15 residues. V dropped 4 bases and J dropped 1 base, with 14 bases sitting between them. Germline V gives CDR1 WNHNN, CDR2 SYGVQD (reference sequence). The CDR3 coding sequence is TGCGCCAGCAGTGTTTACGTAAACGGATCCTACGAGCAGTACTTC. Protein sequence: CASSVYVNGSYEQYF.

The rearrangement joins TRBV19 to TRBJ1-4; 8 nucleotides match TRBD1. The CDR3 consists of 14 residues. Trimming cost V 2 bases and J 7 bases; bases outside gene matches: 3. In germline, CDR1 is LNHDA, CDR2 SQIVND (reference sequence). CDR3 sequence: CASSIQGAREKLFF. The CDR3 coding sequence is TGTGCCAGTAGTATACAGGGGGCTCGTGAAAAACTGTTTTTT.

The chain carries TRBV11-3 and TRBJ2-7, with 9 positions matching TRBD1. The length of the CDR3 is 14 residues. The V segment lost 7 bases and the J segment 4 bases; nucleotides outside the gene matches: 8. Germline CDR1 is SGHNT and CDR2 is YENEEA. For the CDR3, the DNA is TGTGCCAGCACTGCCCCCGGACAGGGGTACGAGCAGTACTTC. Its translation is CASTAPGQGYEQYF.

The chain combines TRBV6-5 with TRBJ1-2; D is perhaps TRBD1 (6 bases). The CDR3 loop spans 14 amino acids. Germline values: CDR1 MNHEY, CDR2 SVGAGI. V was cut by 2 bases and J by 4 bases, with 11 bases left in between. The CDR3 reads CASSYVAGAYGYTF. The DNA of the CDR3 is TGTGCCAGCAGTTACGTTGCGGGGGCCTATGGCTACACCTTC.

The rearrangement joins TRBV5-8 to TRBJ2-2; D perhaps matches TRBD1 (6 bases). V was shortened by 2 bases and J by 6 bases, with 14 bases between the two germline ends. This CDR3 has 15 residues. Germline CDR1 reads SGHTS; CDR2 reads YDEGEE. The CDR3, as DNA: TGTGCCAGCAGCTTCCAGCACAGGGTAGCCGGGGAGCTGTTTTTT. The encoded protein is CASSFQHRVAGELFF.

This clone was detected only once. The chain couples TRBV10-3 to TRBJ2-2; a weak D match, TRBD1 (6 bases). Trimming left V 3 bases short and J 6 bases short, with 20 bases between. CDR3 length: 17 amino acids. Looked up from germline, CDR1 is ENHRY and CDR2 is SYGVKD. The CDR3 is CAISDSDRSSRAGELFF. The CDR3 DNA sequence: TGTGCCATCAGTGATTCAGACAGGAGCAGTAGGGCCGGGGAGCTGTTTTTT.

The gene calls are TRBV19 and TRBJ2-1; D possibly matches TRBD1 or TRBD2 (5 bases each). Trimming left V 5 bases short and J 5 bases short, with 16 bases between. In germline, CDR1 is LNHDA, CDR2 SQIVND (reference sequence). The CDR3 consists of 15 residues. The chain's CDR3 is CASSEGRGNNNEQFF. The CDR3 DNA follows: TGTGCCAGTAGTGAGGGGCGCGGTAATAACAATGAGCAGTTCTTC.

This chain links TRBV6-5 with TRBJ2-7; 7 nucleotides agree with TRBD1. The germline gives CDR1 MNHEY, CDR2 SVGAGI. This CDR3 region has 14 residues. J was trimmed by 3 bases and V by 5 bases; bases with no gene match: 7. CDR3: CASSTNRGRYEQYF. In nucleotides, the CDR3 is TGTGCCAGCAGTACAAACAGGGGCCGCTACGAGCAGTACTTC.

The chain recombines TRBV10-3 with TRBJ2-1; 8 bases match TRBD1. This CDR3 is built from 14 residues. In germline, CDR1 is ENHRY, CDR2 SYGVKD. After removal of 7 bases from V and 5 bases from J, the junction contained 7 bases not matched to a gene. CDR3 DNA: TGTGCCATCACCGGGCAGGGGGCGGACAATGAGCAGTTCTTC. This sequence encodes CAITGQGADNEQFF.

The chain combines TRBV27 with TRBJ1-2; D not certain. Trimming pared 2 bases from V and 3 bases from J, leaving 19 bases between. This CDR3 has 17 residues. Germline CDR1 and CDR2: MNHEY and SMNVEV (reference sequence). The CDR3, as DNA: TGTGCCAGCAGTTTAAAGTTCGTCTCCCCTCAGGACTATGGCTACACCTTC. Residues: CASSLKFVSPQDYGYTF.